This entry describes one TCR beta chain. The entry originates in a study of blood T cell repertoires in COVID-19. Study overall: Acute and convalescent COVID-19 specimens originated in the United States, Italy and Spain. The cDNA or gDNA used as material had been derived from T cells, B-cell-depleted T cells, or PBMCs.

Study processing details: Estimation of nucleated cell counts relied on the amplification of reference gene primers. Measured with immunoSEQ multiplex PCR; TCRdb has only the in-frame clones, and not every one. V and J calls and clone size are given by that table; D and trimming were obtained from the DNA. The sample lists approximately 260,000 clones; roughly nine tenths were seen once. V lost 3 bases to trimming and J lost 0 bases; unmatched junction nucleotides: 13. CDR3 length equals 19 residues. Germline loops: CDR1 WNHNN, CDR2 SYGVQD (reference sequence). The receptor comes from a woman between 40 and 55 years old who had recovered from COVID-19. The material sequenced was peripheral blood. The rearrangement links TRBV10-1 to TRBJ1-5; TRBD1 matches 8 bases. As DNA, the CDR3 is TGCGCCAGCAGTGACAACACCGCGACAGGGGCTGATAGCAATCAGCCCCAGCATTTT. Residues: CASSDNTATGADSNQPQHF.